This TCR beta chain came from a study of post-analysis software for immune sequencing data. Background on the study: Patients had relapsing-remitting, secondary progressive or progressive-relapsing multiple sclerosis; some lacked subtype.

Germline V gene sequence: CDR1 MDHEN, CDR2 SYDVKM. The ends were cut back, 7 bases at V and 5 bases at J, with 20 bases in the middle. The CDR3 is 15 amino acids. Study results and caveats: Patients showed TRBV5-6, TRBV5-1 and TRBV20-1 among five TRBV segments more frequent than in controls.

Tagging with unique molecular identifiers was a feature of the TCR beta cDNA libraries. Hundreds of thousands of cDNA molecules were obtained from 1 to 10 million T cells. From the PCR reads, TCRdb called clonotypes with MiXCR, one entry per CDR3 protein. Of about 820,000 distinct CDR3 sequences listed, about 50% are singletons. In this sample, this clonotype turned up once. What it binds is not known. The chain couples TRBV28 to TRBJ2-5; a possible D gene is TRBD2 (6 bases). Sequencing was done on a sample of blood. The receptor's source is a girl aged 10 to 17 with multiple sclerosis. The CDR3 DNA reads as TGTGCCAGCATCCCCGGGACTTTCGTCTTGGAGACCCAGTACTTC. Translated, it gives CASIPGTFVLETQYF.